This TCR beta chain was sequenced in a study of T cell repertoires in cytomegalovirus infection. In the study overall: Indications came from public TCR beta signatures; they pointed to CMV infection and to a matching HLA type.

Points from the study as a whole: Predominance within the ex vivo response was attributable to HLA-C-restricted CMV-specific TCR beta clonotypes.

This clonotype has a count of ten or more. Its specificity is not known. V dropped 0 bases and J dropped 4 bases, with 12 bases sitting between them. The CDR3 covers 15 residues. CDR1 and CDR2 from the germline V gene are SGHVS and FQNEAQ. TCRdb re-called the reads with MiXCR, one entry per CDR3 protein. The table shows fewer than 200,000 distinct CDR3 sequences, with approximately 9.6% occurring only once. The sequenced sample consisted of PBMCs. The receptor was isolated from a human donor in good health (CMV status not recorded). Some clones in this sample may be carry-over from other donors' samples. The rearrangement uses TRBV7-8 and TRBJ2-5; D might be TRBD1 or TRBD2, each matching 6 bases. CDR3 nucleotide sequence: TGTGCCAGCAGCTTAGCCGGGGGCCAGGGAGAGACCCAGTACTTC. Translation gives CASSLAGGQGETQYF. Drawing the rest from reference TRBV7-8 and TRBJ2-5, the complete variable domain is GAGVSQSPRYKVAKRGQDVALRCDPISGHVSLFWYQQALGQGPEFLTYFQNEAQLDKSGLPSDRFFAERPEGSVSTLKIQRTQQEDSAVYLCASSLAGGQGETQYFGPGTRLLVL.